The next 31 T cell receptor beta chains were all read from a single sample in a study of CD8 T cells in Susac syndrome. With random hexamers, reverse transcription was performed on roughly 0.5 to 1 ug of RNA. TCRdb used MiXCR to reprocess the immunoSEQ multiplex PCR reads, holding one entry per CDR3 protein. Among approximately 190,000 distinct CDR3 sequences listed, roughly 96% were seen once. Sequencing was performed on CD4+ T cells from PBMCs. Every receptor here comes from a human donor with multiple sclerosis.

J is TRBJ2-7 and V is TRBV6-2 or TRBV6-3; 8 bases agree with TRBD2. The CDR3 is made up of 13 amino acids. CDR1 and CDR2 (germline): MNHEY, SVGEGT. J lost 2 bases, V lost 8 bases, and 5 bases had no gene match. CDR3 amino acids: CASALLAAYEQYF. CDR3 sequence (DNA): TGTGCCAGCGCCCTACTAGCGGCCTACGAGCAGTACTTC.

The V gene is TRBV7-8, the J gene TRBJ1-2; D perhaps matches TRBD1 (5 bases). V lost 5 bases and J 4 bases, leaving 11 bases between the germline ends. Germline CDR1 is SGHVS and CDR2 is FQNEAQ. CDR3 length equals 13 residues. The CDR3 loop is CASSLTESYGYTF. In DNA form, the CDR3 reads TGTGCCAGCAGCCTGACAGAATCCTATGGCTACACCTTC.

V usage is TRBV6-2 or TRBV6-3 and J usage is TRBJ2-6; D is unclear. CDR3 length equals 12 residues. The V end lost 6 bases, the J end lost 9 bases, and 9 bases lay between the germline ends. Germline CDR1 is MNHEY and CDR2 is SVGEGT. The DNA of the CDR3 is TGTGCCAGCAGACAACCGGGCAACGTCCTGACTTTC. Translation gives CASRQPGNVLTF.

The chain joins TRBV6-5 to TRBJ2-3, with 10 bases lining up with TRBD2. V lost 0 bases, J lost 2 bases, and 8 bases stayed unmatched. CDR3 length: 18 amino acids. Germline values: CDR1 MNHEY, CDR2 SVGAGI. In nucleotides, the CDR3 is TGTGCCAGCAGTTACTCGGGGCCAGCGGGAGGGTTCACAGATACGCAGTATTTT. This encodes CASSYSGPAGGFTDTQYF.

V is TRBV25-1 and J is TRBJ1-5, with D maybe TRBD1 (6 bases). CDR3 size: 13 residues. V was pared by 10 bases and J by 5 bases, with 15 bases between. Germline V gene sequence: CDR1 MGHDK, CDR2 SYGVNS. The DNA for the CDR3 is TGTGCCATCCTCTACAGGGAGGATCAGCCCCAGCATTTT. The encoded protein is CAILYREDQPQHF. Looking up the rest from reference TRBV25-1 and TRBJ1-5 gives the full variable domain: EADIYQTPRYLVIGTGKKITLECSQTMGHDKMYWYQQDPGMELHLIHYSYGVNSTEKGDLSSESTVSRIRTEHFPLTLESARPSHTSQYLCAILYREDQPQHFGDGTRLSIL.

This clonotype was detected only once. This chain connects TRBV20-1 to TRBJ1-6, with TRBD1 matching 7 bases. Germline lookup yields CDR1 DFQATT and CDR2 SNEGSKA (reference sequence). CDR3 length equals 13 residues. With V trimmed by 3 bases and J by 9 bases, 5 bases remained unmatched. For the CDR3, the DNA is TGCAGTGCTAGGGGACAGACTGTTTCACCCCTCCACTTT. It encodes CSARGQTVSPLHF.

This chain links TRBV19 with TRBJ1-1; tentative D call: TRBD1 (5 bases). The V gene's germline CDR1 is LNHDA and CDR2 SQIVND (reference sequence). CDR3 size: 11 residues. V lost 10 bases to trimming and J lost 6 bases, with 12 bases between them. The CDR3: CATHRGPEAFF. The CDR3 DNA follows: TGTGCCACCCACCGGGGCCCTGAAGCTTTCTTT.

The rearrangement links TRBV12-5 to TRBJ2-1; D may be TRBD1 (6 bases). CDR1 is LGHNT, CDR2 FRNRAP, per germline. This CDR3 region has 14 residues. The V end was cut by 4 bases, the J end by 9 bases, with 16 bases between. The CDR3 region is CASGSRLQGREQFF. The CDR3 region has the DNA TGTGCTAGTGGTTCGCGCCTACAGGGTCGTGAGCAGTTCTTC.

The V and J genes are TRBV7-9 and TRBJ2-5; 12 bases fit TRBD2. Germline V gene data show CDR1 as SEHNR and CDR2 as FQNEAQ (reference sequence). V shed 5 bases and J 3 bases; nucleotides not matched to a gene: 7. The CDR3 length is 16 residues. The CDR3 spells CASSPRLAGEEETQYF. CDR3 coding DNA: TGTGCCAGCAGCCCGAGACTAGCGGGAGAGGAAGAGACCCAGTACTTC.

The genes are TRBV7-9 and TRBJ1-2; possible D gene TRBD1, 6 bases. This CDR3 has 13 amino acids. Looked up from germline, CDR1 is SEHNR and CDR2 is FQNEAQ (reference sequence). V gave up 5 bases and J gave up 6 bases, with 13 bases separating them. Here the CDR3 DNA reads TGTGCCAGCAGCAGACAGGATTTGAATGGCTACACCTTC. Residues: CASSRQDLNGYTF.

The chain has TRBV5-4 and TRBJ2-3; TRBD2 agrees at 7 bases. The V and J ends lost 4 bases and 1 base, in that order; junction bases with no gene match: 6. CDR3 length: 15 amino acids. The germline V gene has CDR1 SGHNT and CDR2 YYREEE (reference sequence). This CDR3 is CASSPGLTRTDTQYF. In DNA, the CDR3 is TGTGCCAGCAGCCCGGGACTAACACGCACAGATACGCAGTATTTT.

The CDR3 sequence is CASRSGFSTDTQYF. DNA for the CDR3: TGTGCCAGCAGGTCAGGATTTAGCACAGATACGCAGTATTTT. V gene TRBV7-2 combines with J gene TRBJ2-3; D is uncertain. The CDR3 is 14 amino acids. Per the germline V gene, CDR1 is SGHTA and CDR2 is FQGNSA. Between the trimmed V and J ends, which lost 6 bases and 0 bases, there was a span of 10 bases. Full variable domain (rest looked up from reference TRBV7-2 and TRBJ2-3): GAGVSQSPSNKVTEKGKDVELRCDPISGHTALYWYRQSLGQGLEFLIYFQGNSAPDKSGLPSDRFSAERTGGSVSTLTIQRTQQEDSAVYLCASRSGFSTDTQYFGPGTRLTVL.

This rearrangement joins TRBV24-1 to TRBJ2-1; 8 nucleotides agree with TRBD1. Looked up from germline, CDR1 is KGHDR and CDR2 is SFDVKD. Germline trimming cut 3 bases from V and 6 bases from J; bases unmatched to any gene: 6. There are 15 residues in the CDR3. The CDR3 sequence is CATSDQYRGVNEQFF. CDR3 DNA: TGTGCCACCAGTGATCAGTACAGGGGGGTCAATGAGCAGTTCTTC.

The rearrangement uses TRBV7-9 and TRBJ1-4; no clear D gene. V lost 3 bases and J lost 2, with 7 bases in between. Germline CDR1 reads SEHNR; CDR2 reads FQNEAQ (reference sequence). The CDR3 extends over 14 amino acids. This chain's CDR3 is CASSLKVTNEKLFF. In nucleotides, the CDR3 is TGTGCCAGCAGCTTGAAAGTTACTAATGAAAAACTGTTTTTT.

The V call is TRBV7-8, the J call TRBJ2-7; TRBD2 matches 8 bases. Trimming cost V 6 bases and J 0 bases; bases outside gene matches: 10. This CDR3 is 16 amino acids long. The germline V gene encodes CDR1 SGHVS and CDR2 FQNEAQ. CDR3 bases: TGTGCCAGCAGTCGGACTAGCCTTCACAGCTCCTACGAGCAGTACTTC. Translating it yields CASSRTSLHSSYEQYF.

The gene calls are TRBV4-1 and TRBJ2-7, with 7 positions matching TRBD1. The ends lost 5 bases at V and 1 base at J; junction bases unmatched: 8. The CDR3 consists of 15 residues. Germline V gene lookup returns CDR1 MGHRA and CDR2 YSYEKL. Here the CDR3 DNA reads TGCGCCAGCAGCGGCGTTGCAGGGGGTTCCTACGAGCAGTACTTC. It codes for CASSGVAGGSYEQYF.

The genes are TRBV24-1 and TRBJ2-7, with D uncertain. CDR1 is KGHDR, CDR2 SFDVKD, per germline. The CDR3 length is 11 residues. The V end lost 3 bases, the J end lost 4 bases, and 3 bases lay between the germline ends. CDR3 DNA: TGTGCCACCAGTGATACATACGAGCAGTACTTC. As protein: CATSDTYEQYF.

The CDR3 reads CASSQTELYNEQFF. The CDR3, as DNA: TGTGCCAGCTCCCAAACAGAGCTCTACAATGAGCAGTTCTTC. The genes are TRBV18 and TRBJ2-1; D not certain. The CDR3 spans 14 residues. V lost 6 bases and J lost 3, with 12 bases in between. Germline V gives CDR1 KGHSH, CDR2 LQKENI.

J is TRBJ2-5 and V is TRBV6-5; 9 nucleotides align to TRBD1. Germline lookup yields CDR1 MNHEY and CDR2 SVGAGI. CDR3 length equals 14 residues. Trimming at V came to 6 bases and at J to 3 bases, leaving 5 bases not matched to a gene. CDR3 amino acids: CASSPRDREETQYF. CDR3 sequence (DNA): TGTGCCAGCAGCCCTCGGGACAGGGAAGAGACCCAGTACTTC.

This CDR3 reads CATSRRSGADTQYF. The CDR3 coding sequence is TGTGCCACCAGCCGACGTTCTGGGGCAGATACGCAGTATTTT. The chain links TRBV15 to TRBJ2-3; D remains ambiguous. Trimming removed 5 bases from V and 4 bases from J, with 13 bases in between. Germline CDR1 and CDR2: LNHNV and YYDKDF (reference sequence). The CDR3 consists of 14 residues. The entire variable domain, with the rest obtained from reference TRBV15 and TRBJ2-3, is as follows: DAMVIQNPRYQVTQFGKPVTLSCSQTLNHNVMYWYQQKSSQAPKLLFHYYDKDFNNEADTPDNFQSRRPNTSFCFLDIRSPGLGDTAMYLCATSRRSGADTQYFGPGTRLTVL.

CDR3 nucleotide sequence: TGCAGCGTTGCCGCAGTGGGGGGGCCAGGGGACATTCAGTACTTC. Translated, it gives CSVAAVGGPGDIQYF. The chain carries TRBV29-1 and TRBJ2-4; tentatively, D is TRBD2 (7 bases). The germline V gene has CDR1 SQVTM and CDR2 ANQGSEA. This CDR3 is 15 amino acids long. Trimming took off 4 bases at V and 8 bases at J, with 21 bases between the two ends.

The V gene is TRBV20-1, the J gene TRBJ2-1; D might be TRBD1 or TRBD2, each matching 5 bases. Germline V gene data show CDR1 as DFQATT and CDR2 as SNEGSKA (reference sequence). Trimming stripped 6 bases from V and 0 bases from J, with 15 bases between. The CDR3 is 15 residues long. The DNA of the CDR3 is TGCAGTGCGGGACGGACTGCTAGCTCCTACAATGAGCAGTTCTTC. Residues: CSAGRTASSYNEQFF.

This rearrangement joins TRBV2 to TRBJ2-4, with a tentative D call TRBD2 (6 bases). Trimming removed 0 bases from V and 5 bases from J, with 11 bases in between. This CDR3 contains 15 residues. The germline V gene encodes CDR1 SNHLY and CDR2 FYNNEI. Written as DNA, the CDR3 is TGTGCCAGCAGTGAAGCGTGGACTACTCAAAACATTCAGTACTTC. Translation: CASSEAWTTQNIQYF.

The chain combines TRBV15 with TRBJ2-5; no definite D call. The germline V gene has CDR1 LNHNV and CDR2 YYDKDF (reference sequence). The ends were cut back, 1 base at V and 0 bases at J, with 9 bases in the middle. The length of the CDR3 is 15 residues. CDR3 bases: TGTGCCACCAGCAGAGTTCAAGGTTACCAAGAGACCCAGTACTTC. Translation: CATSRVQGYQETQYF.

The rearrangement links TRBV30 to TRBJ1-3; D possibly corresponds to TRBD1 (5 bases). Trimming took off 4 bases at V and 8 bases at J, with 12 bases between the two ends. Germline assignment: CDR1 GTSNPN and CDR2 SVGIG (reference sequence). This CDR3 has 12 amino acids. The CDR3 sequence is CAWNQGADTIYF. DNA for the CDR3: TGTGCCTGGAACCAAGGGGCTGACACCATATATTTT. Drawing the rest from reference TRBV30 and TRBJ1-3, the complete variable domain is SQTIHQWPATLVQPVGSPLSLECTVEGTSNPNLYWYRQAAGRGLQLLFYSVGIGQISSEVPQNLSASRPQDRQFILSSKKLLLSDSGFYLCAWNQGADTIYFGEGSWLTVV.

The rearrangement uses TRBV23-1 and TRBJ1-6, with D perhaps TRBD1 (6 bases). TRBV23-1 is marked as an open reading frame, function uncertain. CDR3 length: 16 residues. V was trimmed by 0 bases and J by 5 bases, leaving 11 bases between them. The CDR3 nucleotides are TGCGCCAGCAGTCAATCGTTCAGGGGCGATAATTCACCCCTCCACTTT. This translates into CASSQSFRGDNSPLHF.

The chain combines TRBV4-1 with TRBJ2-3; no reliable D call. The V gene lost 2 bases and the J gene lost 2 bases, with 8 bases spanning the gap. The CDR3 totals 14 residues. Germline CDR1 MGHRA, CDR2 YSYEKL. In nucleotides, the CDR3 is TGCGCCAGCAGCCAAATGAGCAACACAGATACGCAGTATTTT. Protein product: CASSQMSNTDTQYF.

The chain employs TRBV20-1 and TRBJ2-1; 8 nucleotides agree with TRBD2. From germline, CDR1 is DFQATT and CDR2 SNEGSKA (reference sequence). The CDR3 contains 15 residues. The CDR3 region is CSAGERERTYNEQFF. The CDR3 nucleotides are TGCAGCGCCGGGGAGCGGGAGAGGACCTACAATGAGCAGTTCTTC.

The rearrangement links TRBV30 to TRBJ1-5; 7 positions agree with TRBD1. There are 15 residues in the CDR3. CDR1 is GTSNPN, CDR2 SVGIG, per germline (reference sequence). The V segment lost 1 base and the J segment 4 bases; nucleotides outside the gene matches: 7. CDR3 sequence reads: CAWSAGTASNQPQHF. The DNA of the CDR3 is TGTGCCTGGAGTGCCGGGACAGCTTCGAATCAGCCCCAGCATTTT.

The rearrangement joins TRBV20-1 to TRBJ1-6, with D unresolved. The germline V and J ends were trimmed by 1 base and 14 bases, with 12 bases remaining between them. Per germline, CDR1 DFQATT and CDR2 SNEGSKA (reference sequence). The CDR3 totals 12 residues. CDR3 in amino acids: CSARGRPTSLHF. CDR3 coding DNA: TGCAGTGCTAGAGGCCGGCCTACATCCCTCCACTTT.

The gene calls are TRBV20-1 and TRBJ2-7; D is ambiguous. Germline lookup yields CDR1 DFQATT and CDR2 SNEGSKA (reference sequence). V gave up 0 bases and J gave up 3 bases, with 12 bases separating them. This CDR3 has 14 residues. The CDR3 loop is CSARDGRTHYEQYF. The CDR3, as DNA: TGCAGTGCTAGAGACGGCAGGACCCACTACGAGCAGTACTTC.